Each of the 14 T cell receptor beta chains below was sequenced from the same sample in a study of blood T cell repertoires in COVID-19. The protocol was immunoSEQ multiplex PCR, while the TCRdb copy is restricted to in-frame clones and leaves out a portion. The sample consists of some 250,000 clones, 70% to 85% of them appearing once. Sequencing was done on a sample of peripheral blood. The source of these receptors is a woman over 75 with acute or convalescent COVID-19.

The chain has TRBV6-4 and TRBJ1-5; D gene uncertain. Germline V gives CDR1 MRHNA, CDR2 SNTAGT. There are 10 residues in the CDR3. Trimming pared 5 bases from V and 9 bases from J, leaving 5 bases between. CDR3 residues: CASSSWPQHF. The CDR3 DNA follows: TGTGCCAGCAGTTCCTGGCCCCAGCATTTT.

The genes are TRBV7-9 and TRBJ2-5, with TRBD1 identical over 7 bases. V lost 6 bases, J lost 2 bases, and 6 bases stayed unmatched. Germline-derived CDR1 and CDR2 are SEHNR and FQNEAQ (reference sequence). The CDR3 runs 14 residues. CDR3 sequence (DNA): TGTGCCAGCAGTATCCCGGGACAGCAAGAGACCCAGTACTTC. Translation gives CASSIPGQQETQYF.

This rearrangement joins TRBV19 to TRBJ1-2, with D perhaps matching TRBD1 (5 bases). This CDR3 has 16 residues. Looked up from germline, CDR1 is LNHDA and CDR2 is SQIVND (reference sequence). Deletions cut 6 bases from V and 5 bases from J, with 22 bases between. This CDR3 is CASRAPAGNLPYGYTF. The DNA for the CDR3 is TGTGCCAGTAGGGCCCCGGCAGGGAACCTTCCGTATGGCTACACCTTC.

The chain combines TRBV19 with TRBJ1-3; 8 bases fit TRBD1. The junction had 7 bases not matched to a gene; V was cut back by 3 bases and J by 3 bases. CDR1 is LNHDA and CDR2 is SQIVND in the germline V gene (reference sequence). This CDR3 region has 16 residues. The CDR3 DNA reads TGTGCCAGTAGTATCCCCCGGACAGGGTTTGGAAACACCATATATTTT. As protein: CASSIPRTGFGNTIYF.

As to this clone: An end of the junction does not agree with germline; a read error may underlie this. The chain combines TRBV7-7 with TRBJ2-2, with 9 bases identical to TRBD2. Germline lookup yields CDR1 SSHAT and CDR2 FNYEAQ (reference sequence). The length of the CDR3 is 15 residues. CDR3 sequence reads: CASSLAGAYTGELFF. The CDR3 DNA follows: TGTGCCAGCAGTTTAGCGGGGGCTTATACCGGGGAGCTGTTTTTT.

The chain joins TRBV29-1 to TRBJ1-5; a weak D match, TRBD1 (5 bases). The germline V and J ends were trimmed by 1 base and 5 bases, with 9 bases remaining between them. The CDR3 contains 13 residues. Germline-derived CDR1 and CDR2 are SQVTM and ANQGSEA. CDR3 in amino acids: CSVEGGTDQPQHF. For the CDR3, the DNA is TGCAGCGTTGAAGGCGGGACCGATCAGCCCCAGCATTTT.

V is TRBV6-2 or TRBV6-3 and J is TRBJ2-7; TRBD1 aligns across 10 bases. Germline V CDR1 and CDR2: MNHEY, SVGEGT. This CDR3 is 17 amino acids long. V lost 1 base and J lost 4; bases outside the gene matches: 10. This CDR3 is CASSYYAGGQGKYEQYF. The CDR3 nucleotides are TGTGCCAGCAGTTACTACGCCGGGGGACAGGGGAAGTACGAGCAGTACTTC.

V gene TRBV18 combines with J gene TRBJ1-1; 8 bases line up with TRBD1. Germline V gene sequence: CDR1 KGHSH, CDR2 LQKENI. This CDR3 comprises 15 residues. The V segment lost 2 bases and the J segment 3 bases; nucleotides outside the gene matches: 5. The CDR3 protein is CASSPNRQGHTEAFF. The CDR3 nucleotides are TGTGCCAGCTCACCAAATCGACAGGGGCACACTGAAGCTTTCTTT. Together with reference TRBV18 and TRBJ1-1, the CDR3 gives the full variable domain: NAGVMQNPRHLVRRRGQEARLRCSPMKGHSHVYWYRQLPEEGLKFMVYLQKENIIDESGMPKERFSAEFPKEGPSILRIQQVVRGDSAAYFCASSPNRQGHTEAFFGQGTRLTVV.

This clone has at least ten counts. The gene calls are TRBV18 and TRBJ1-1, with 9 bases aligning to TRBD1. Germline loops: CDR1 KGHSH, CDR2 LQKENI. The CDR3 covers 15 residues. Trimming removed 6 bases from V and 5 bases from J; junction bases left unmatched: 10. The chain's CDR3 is CASSPTTGGSTEAFF. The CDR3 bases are TGTGCCAGCTCGCCAACGACAGGGGGGAGTACTGAAGCTTTCTTT.

This chain's CDR3 is CASSLARGTSRTYEQFF. DNA of the CDR3: TGTGCCAGCAGCTTAGCGCGAGGGACTAGCCGCACCTATGAGCAGTTCTTC. This chain links TRBV7-2 with TRBJ2-1, with TRBD2 identical over 9 bases. CDR1 is SGHTA, CDR2 FQGNSA, per germline. Germline trimming cut 0 bases from V and 8 bases from J; bases unmatched to any gene: 11. This CDR3 spans 17 amino acids.

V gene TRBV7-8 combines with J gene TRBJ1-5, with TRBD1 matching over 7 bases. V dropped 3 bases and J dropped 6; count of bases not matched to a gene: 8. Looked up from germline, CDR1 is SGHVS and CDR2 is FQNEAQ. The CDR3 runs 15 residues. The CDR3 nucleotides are TGTGCCAGCAGCTTTAAAAGGGGGCGCGGTCAGCCCCAGCATTTT. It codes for CASSFKRGRGQPQHF.

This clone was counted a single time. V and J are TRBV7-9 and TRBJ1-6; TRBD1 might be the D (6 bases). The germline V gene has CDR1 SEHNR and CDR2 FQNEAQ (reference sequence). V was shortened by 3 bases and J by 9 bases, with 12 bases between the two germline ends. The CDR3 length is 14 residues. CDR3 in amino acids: CASSLTGHISPLHF. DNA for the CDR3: TGTGCCAGCAGCTTGACGGGACACATTTCACCCCTCCACTTT.

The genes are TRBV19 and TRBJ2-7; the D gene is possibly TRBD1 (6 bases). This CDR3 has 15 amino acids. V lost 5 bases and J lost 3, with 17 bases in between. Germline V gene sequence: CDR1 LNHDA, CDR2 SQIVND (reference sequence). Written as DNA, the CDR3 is TGTGCCAGTAGTTCGGCGAAGACAGGTAGCTACGAGCAGTACTTC. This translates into CASSSAKTGSYEQYF.

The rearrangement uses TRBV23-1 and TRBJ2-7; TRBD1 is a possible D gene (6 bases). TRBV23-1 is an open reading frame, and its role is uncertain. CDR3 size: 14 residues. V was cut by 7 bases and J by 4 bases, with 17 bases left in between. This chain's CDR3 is CASKLGQLFYEQYF. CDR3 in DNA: TGCGCCAGCAAATTAGGACAGCTTTTTTACGAGCAGTACTTC.